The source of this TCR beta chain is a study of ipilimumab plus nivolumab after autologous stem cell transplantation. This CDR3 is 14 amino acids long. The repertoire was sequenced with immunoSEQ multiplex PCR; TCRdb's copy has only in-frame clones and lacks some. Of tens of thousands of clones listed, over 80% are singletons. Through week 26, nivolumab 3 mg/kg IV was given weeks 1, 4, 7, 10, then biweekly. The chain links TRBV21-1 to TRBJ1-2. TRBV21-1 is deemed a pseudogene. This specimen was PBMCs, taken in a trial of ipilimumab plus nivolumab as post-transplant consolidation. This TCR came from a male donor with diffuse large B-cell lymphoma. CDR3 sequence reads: CASSKLTQGDGYTF. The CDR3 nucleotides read TGTGCCAGCAGCAAATTAACCCAGGGAGATGGCTACACCTTC.